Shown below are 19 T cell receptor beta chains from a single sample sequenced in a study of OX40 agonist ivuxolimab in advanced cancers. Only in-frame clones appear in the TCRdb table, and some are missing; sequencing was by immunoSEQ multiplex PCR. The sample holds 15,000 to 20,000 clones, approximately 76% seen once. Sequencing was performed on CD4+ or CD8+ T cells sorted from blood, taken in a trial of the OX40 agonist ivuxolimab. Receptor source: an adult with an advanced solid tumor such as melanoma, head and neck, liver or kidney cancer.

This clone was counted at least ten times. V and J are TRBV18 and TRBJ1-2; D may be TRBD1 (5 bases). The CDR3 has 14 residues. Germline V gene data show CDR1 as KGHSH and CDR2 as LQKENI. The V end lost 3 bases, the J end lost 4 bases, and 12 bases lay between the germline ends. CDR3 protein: CASSPPTESYGYTF. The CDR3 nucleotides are TGTGCCAGCTCACCGCCGACAGAATCCTATGGCTACACCTTC. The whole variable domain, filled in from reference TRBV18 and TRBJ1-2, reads NAGVMQNPRHLVRRRGQEARLRCSPMKGHSHVYWYRQLPEEGLKFMVYLQKENIIDESGMPKERFSAEFPKEGPSILRIQQVVRGDSAAYFCASSPPTESYGYTFGSGTRLTVV.

The CDR3 DNA reads as TGCGCCAGCAGCGCACGGACAGGGGGCACAGATACGCAGTATTTT. As protein: CASSARTGGTDTQYF. The chain employs TRBV5-1 and TRBJ2-3, with TRBD1 identical over 9 bases. Germline V gene data show CDR1 as SGHRS and CDR2 as YFSETQ. CDR3 length: 15 residues. V dropped 4 bases and J dropped 1; count of bases not matched to a gene: 4.

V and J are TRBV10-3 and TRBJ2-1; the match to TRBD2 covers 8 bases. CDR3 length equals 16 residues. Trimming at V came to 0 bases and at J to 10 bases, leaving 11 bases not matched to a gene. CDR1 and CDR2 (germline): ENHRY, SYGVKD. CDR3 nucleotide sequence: TGTGCCATCAGTGAGTCTCAGTCGGGACTAGTCGACGAGCAGTTCTTC. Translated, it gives CAISESQSGLVDEQFF.

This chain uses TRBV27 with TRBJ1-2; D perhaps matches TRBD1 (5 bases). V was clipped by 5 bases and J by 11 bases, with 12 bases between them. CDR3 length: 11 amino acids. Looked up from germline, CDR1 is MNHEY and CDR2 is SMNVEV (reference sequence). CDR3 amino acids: CASSLAGRYTF. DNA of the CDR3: TGTGCCAGCAGTCTGGCAGGGCGGTACACCTTC.

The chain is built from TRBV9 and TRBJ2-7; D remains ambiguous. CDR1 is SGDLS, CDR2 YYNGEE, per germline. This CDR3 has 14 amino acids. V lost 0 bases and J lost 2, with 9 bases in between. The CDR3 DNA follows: TGTGCCAGCAGCGTAGGTGTCACCACCTACGAGCAGTACTTC. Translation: CASSVGVTTYEQYF.

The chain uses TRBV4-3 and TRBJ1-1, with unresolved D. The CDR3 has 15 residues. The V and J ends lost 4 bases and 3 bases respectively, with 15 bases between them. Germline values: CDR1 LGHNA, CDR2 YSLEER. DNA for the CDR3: TGCGCCAGCAGCCCAGAGGACGGAATCGACACTGAAGCTTTCTTT. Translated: CASSPEDGIDTEAFF.

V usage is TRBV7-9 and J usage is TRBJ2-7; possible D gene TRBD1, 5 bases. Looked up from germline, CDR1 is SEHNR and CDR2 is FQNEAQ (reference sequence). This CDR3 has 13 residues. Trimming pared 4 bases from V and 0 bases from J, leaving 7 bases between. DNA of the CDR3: TGTGCCAGCAGCTATGGGGCCTCCTACGAGCAGTACTTC. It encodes CASSYGASYEQYF.

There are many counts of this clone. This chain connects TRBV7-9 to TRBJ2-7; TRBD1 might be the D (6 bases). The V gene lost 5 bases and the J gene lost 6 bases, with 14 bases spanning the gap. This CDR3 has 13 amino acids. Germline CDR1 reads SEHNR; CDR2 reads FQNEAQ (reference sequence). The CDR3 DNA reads TGTGCCAGCAGCACCTTGCTGGGGGCCGAGCAGTACTTC. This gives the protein CASSTLLGAEQYF.

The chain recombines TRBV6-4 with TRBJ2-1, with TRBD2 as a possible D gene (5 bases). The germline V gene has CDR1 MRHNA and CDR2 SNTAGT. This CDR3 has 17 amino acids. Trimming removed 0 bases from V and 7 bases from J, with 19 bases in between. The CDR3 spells CASSDSVRRAPVNEQFF. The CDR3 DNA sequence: TGTGCCAGCAGTGACTCTGTTCGGCGGGCCCCGGTTAATGAGCAGTTCTTC.

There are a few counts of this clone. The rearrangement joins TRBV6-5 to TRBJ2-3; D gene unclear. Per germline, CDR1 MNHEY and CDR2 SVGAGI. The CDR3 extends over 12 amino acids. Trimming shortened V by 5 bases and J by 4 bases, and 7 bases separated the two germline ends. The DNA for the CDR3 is TGTGCCAGCAGTCCCGACGCAGATACGCAGTATTTT. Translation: CASSPDADTQYF.

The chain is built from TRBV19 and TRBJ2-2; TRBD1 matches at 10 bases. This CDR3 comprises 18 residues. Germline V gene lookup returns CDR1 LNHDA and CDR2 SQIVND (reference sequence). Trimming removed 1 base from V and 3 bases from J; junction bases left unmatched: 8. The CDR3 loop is CASSIAMGQGMYTGELFF. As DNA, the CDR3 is TGTGCCAGTAGTATAGCGATGGGACAGGGGATGTACACCGGGGAGCTGTTTTTT.

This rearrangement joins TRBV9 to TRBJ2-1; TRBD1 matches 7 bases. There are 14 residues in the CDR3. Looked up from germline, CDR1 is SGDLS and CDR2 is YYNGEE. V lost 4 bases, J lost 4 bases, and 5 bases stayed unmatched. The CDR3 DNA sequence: TGTGCCAGCAGCCCTAGGGACAGTTACAATGAGCAGTTCTTC. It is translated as CASSPRDSYNEQFF.

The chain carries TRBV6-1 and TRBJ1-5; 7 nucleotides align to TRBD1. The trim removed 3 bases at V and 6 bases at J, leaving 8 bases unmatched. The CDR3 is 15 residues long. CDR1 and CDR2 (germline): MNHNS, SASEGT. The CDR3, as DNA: TGTGCCAGCAGTGAGGGGCAGGGGGAAGGTCAGCCCCAGCATTTT. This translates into CASSEGQGEGQPQHF.

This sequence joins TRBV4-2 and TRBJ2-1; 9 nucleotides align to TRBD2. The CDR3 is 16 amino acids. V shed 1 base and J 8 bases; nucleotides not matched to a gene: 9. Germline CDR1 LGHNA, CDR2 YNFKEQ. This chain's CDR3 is CASSQVSASGTYEQFF. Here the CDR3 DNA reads TGTGCCAGCAGCCAAGTTTCGGCTAGCGGGACGTATGAGCAGTTCTTC.

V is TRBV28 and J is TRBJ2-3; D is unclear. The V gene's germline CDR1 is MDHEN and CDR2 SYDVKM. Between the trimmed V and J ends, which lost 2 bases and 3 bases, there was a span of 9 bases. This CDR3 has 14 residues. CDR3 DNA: TGTGCCAGCAGTTTAAGCCAGGCGACAGATACGCAGTATTTT. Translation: CASSLSQATDTQYF.

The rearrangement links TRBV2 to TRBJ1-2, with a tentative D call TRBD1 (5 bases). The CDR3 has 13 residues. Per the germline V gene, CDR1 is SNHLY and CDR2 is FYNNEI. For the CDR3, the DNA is TGTGCGCTACCCGGGACCGGGGCCGGTGGCTACACCTTC. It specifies CALPGTGAGGYTF.

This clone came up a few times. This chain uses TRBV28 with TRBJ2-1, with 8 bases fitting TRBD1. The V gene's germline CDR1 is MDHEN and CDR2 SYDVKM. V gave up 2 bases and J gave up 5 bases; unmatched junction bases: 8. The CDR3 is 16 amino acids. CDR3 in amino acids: CASSLATGDWDNEQFF. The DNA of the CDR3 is TGTGCCAGCAGTTTAGCGACAGGGGATTGGGACAATGAGCAGTTCTTC. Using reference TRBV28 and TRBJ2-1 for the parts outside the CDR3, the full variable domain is DVKVTQSSRYLVKRTGEKVFLECVQDMDHENMFWYRQDPGLGLRLIYFSYDVKMKEKGDIPEGYSVSREKKERFSLILESASTNQTSMYLCASSLATGDWDNEQFFGPGTRLTVL.

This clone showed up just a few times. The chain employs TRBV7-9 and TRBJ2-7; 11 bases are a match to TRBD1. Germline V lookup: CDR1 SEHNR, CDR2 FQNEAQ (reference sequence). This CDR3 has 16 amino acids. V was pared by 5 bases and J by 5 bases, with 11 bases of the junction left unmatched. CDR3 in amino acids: CASSLLPGQGGHEQYF. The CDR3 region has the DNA TGTGCCAGCAGCCTATTGCCGGGACAGGGGGGCCACGAGCAGTACTTC.

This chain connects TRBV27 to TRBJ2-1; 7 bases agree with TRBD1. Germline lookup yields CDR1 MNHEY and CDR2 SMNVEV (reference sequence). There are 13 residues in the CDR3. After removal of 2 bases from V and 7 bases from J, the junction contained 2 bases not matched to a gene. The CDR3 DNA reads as TGTGCCAGCAGTTTAGGGACAGCAAATGAGCAGTTCTTC. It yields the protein CASSLGTANEQFF.